This T cell receptor beta chain was recovered during a study of cytomegalovirus exposure and HLA in healthy donors. Trimming took 3 bases from V and 7 from J, leaving 12 bases between them. This CDR3 region has 13 residues. CDR1 and CDR2 from the germline V gene are LNHDA and SQIVND (reference sequence). Primers: 60 Vbeta forward and 13 Jbeta reverse. Sequencing was performed with immunoSEQ multiplex PCR; in TCRdb, only in-frame clones are kept and a portion is missing. The sample includes 150,000 to 200,000 clones, 75% to 85% of them seen just once. Comments on this clone: What it binds is unknown.

Study results and limitations: Some V segments could not be told apart, so they were left out, TRBV6-2 and TRBV6-3 among them.

The sequence came from a male donor in good health and CMV-seropositive. V and J are TRBV19 and TRBJ1-1; D is unclear. Material: PBMCs. CDR3 sequence reads: CASSMIGESEAFF. The CDR3 bases are TGTGCCAGTAGTATGATCGGGGAGAGTGAAGCTTTCTTT.